This T cell receptor (beta chain) was sequenced during a study of cytomegalovirus exposure and HLA in healthy donors. The data were produced by immunoSEQ multiplex PCR, yet TCRdb's version contains in-frame clones alone and is incomplete. The sample has more than 140,000 clones; roughly nine tenths are singletons. The CDR3 spans 15 residues. CDR1 MNHEY and CDR2 SVGAGI come from the germline V gene. The V and J ends lost 4 bases and 4 bases, in that order; junction bases with no gene match: 6. This receptor was identified in a woman under 30 in good health and CMV-seropositive. The chain is built from TRBV6-5 and TRBJ2-5; TRBD2 matches at 10 bases. Sequenced: PBMCs. CDR3 amino acids: CASSSSAGGAETQYF. Written as DNA, the CDR3 is TGTGCCAGCAGTTCGTCAGCGGGAGGGGCAGAGACCCAGTACTTC.